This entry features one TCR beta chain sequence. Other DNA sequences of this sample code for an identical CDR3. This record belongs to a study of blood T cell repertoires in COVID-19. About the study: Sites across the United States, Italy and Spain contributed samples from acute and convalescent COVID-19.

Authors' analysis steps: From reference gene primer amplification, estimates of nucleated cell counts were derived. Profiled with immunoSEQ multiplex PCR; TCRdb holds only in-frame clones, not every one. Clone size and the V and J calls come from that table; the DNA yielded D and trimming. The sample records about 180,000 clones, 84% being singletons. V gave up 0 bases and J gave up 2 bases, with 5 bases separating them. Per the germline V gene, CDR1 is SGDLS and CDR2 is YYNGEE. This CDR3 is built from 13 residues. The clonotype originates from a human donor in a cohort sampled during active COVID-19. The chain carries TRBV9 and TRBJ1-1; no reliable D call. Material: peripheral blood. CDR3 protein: CASSVAVNTEAFF. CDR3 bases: TGTGCCAGCAGCGTAGCCGTCAACACTGAAGCTTTCTTT.